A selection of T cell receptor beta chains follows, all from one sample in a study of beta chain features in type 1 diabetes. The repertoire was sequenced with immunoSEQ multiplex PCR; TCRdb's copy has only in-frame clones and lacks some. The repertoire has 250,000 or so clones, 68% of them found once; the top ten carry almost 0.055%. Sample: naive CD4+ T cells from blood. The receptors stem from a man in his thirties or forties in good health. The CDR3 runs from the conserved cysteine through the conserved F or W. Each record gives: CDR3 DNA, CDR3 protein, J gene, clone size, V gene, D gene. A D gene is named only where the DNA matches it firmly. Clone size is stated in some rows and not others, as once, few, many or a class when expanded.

CDR3 DNA: TGCAGCGTCGCCGAAGGTTTAAGGACAGATACGCAGTATTTT
CDR3 protein: CSVAEGLRTDTQYF
J gene: TRBJ2-3
clone size: -
V gene: TRBV29-1
D gene: -

CDR3 DNA: TGTGCCTGGAACAAGGGGGGGAACACTGAAGCTTTCTTT
CDR3 protein: CAWNKGGNTEAFF
J gene: TRBJ1-1
clone size: -
V gene: TRBV30
D gene: -

CDR3 DNA: TGTGCCAGCAGCGCGTACGGGGGCTACGAGCAGTACTTC
CDR3 protein: CASSAYGGYEQYF
J gene: TRBJ2-7
clone size: -
V gene: TRBV9
D gene: -

CDR3 DNA: TGTGCCAGCTCACCGGAGGGCAGCGCTGCAGATACGCAGTATTTT
CDR3 protein: CASSPEGSAADTQYF
J gene: TRBJ2-3
clone size: few
V gene: TRBV18
D gene: -

CDR3 DNA: TGTGCCAGCAGCTTGGGAGACCGCCCTGGGGCCAACGTCCTGACTTTC
CDR3 protein: CASSLGDRPGANVLTF
J gene: TRBJ2-6
clone size: -
V gene: TRBV5-4
D gene: -

CDR3 DNA: TGCGCCAGCAGCTTGGTAAGCGGGACCGCCTACGAGCAGTACTTC
CDR3 protein: CASSLVSGTAYEQYF
J gene: TRBJ2-7
clone size: -
V gene: TRBV5-1
D gene: TRBD2

CDR3 DNA: TGTGCCTGGAGTATGCCGGCTAGCGACTCCCACTATACGCAGTATTTT
CDR3 protein: CAWSMPASDSHYTQYF
J gene: TRBJ2-3
clone size: -
V gene: TRBV30
D gene: -

CDR3 DNA: TGTGCCAGCAGTCCAAACAGGGGGGAGACCCAGTACTTC
CDR3 protein: CASSPNRGETQYF
J gene: TRBJ2-5
clone size: -
V gene: TRBV6-5
D gene: TRBD1

CDR3 DNA: TGCAGCGTTGTGATGACTGGAAACACCATATATTTT
CDR3 protein: CSVVMTGNTIYF
J gene: TRBJ1-3
clone size: -
V gene: TRBV29-1
D gene: -

CDR3 DNA: TGTGCCAGCAGTGGCAGGGGAGCGCCTGGCAATCAGCCCCAGCATTTT
CDR3 protein: CASSGRGAPGNQPQHF
J gene: TRBJ1-5
clone size: -
V gene: TRBV6-6
D gene: -

CDR3 DNA: TGCAGCGTTGAGAGGGGGATAAGCACAGATACGCAGTATTTT
CDR3 protein: CSVERGISTDTQYF
J gene: TRBJ2-3
clone size: -
V gene: TRBV29-1
D gene: -

CDR3 DNA: TGCGCCAGCAGCTCGCTGACAGTTCAAGAGACCCAGTACTTC
CDR3 protein: CASSSLTVQETQYF
J gene: TRBJ2-5
clone size: -
V gene: TRBV5-1
D gene: -

CDR3 DNA: TGCAGCGCTCACGACAGAAAAAGGACTGAAGCTTTCTTT
CDR3 protein: CSAHDRKRTEAFF
J gene: TRBJ1-1
clone size: -
V gene: TRBV29-1
D gene: -

CDR3 DNA: TGTGCCAGCACAGGCGGGGGCCCAGATACGCAGTATTTT
CDR3 protein: CASTGGGPDTQYF
J gene: TRBJ2-3
clone size: -
V gene: TRBV6-6
D gene: -

CDR3 DNA: TGTGCCAGCAGTTACACGCCGGATGAAAAACTGTTTTTT
CDR3 protein: CASSYTPDEKLFF
J gene: TRBJ1-4
clone size: -
V gene: TRBV6-5
D gene: -

CDR3 DNA: TGTGCCAGCAGCCAAGAGCGGACGGGGAATACGCAGTATTTT
CDR3 protein: CASSQERTGNTQYF
J gene: TRBJ2-3
clone size: few
V gene: TRBV4-2
D gene: -

CDR3 DNA: TGTGCCTGGAGTCCTTCAGGGAGCAATCAGCCCCAGCATTTT
CDR3 protein: CAWSPSGSNQPQHF
J gene: TRBJ1-5
clone size: -
V gene: TRBV30
D gene: -

CDR3 DNA: TGTGCCTGGGCTAAAAGGGGACGCGACACTGAAGCTTTCTTT
CDR3 protein: CAWAKRGRDTEAFF
J gene: TRBJ1-1
clone size: -
V gene: TRBV30
D gene: -

CDR3 DNA: TGTGCCAGCAGCTTATTGGCGGTTGAAGCTTTCTTT
CDR3 protein: CASSLLAVEAFF
J gene: TRBJ1-1
clone size: -
V gene: TRBV13
D gene: -

CDR3 DNA: TGCAGCGTTCTGCTCGGGGGGGCCTTGTACGAGCAGTACTTC
CDR3 protein: CSVLLGGALYEQYF
J gene: TRBJ2-7
clone size: -
V gene: TRBV29-1
D gene: TRBD2

CDR3 DNA: TGCAGCGTTGGGGAGTTTGGAAACATTCAGTACTTC
CDR3 protein: CSVGEFGNIQYF
J gene: TRBJ2-4
clone size: -
V gene: TRBV29-1
D gene: -

CDR3 DNA: TGCGCCAGCAGCCAAGGAAGGGGACTTATCACAGATACGCAGTATTTT
CDR3 protein: CASSQGRGLITDTQYF
J gene: TRBJ2-3
clone size: -
V gene: TRBV4-3
D gene: -